This T cell receptor (beta chain) was sequenced for a study of blood T cell repertoires in COVID-19. Looking at the study overall: Samples taken during acute and convalescent COVID-19 were collected in the United States, Italy and Spain. Sample material is recorded as cDNA or gDNA derived from T cells, B-cell-depleted T cells, or PBMCs.

The length of the CDR3 is 12 residues. V was pared by 4 bases and J by 15 bases, with 8 bases of the junction left unmatched. CDR1 and CDR2 from the germline V gene are SGDLS and YYNGEE. Methods used by the authors: It was from reference gene primer amplification that nucleated cell counts were estimated. Profiling relied on immunoSEQ multiplex PCR, and the TCRdb table lists in-frame clones only, not all of them. V and J calls and clone size are as listed in that table; D and trimming were resolved from the DNA. The sample carries some 270,000 clones, approximately 89% recorded once. The sequence derives from a man aged 40-49 years with active or convalescent COVID-19. The chain uses TRBV9 and TRBJ2-1; TRBD2 agrees at 9 bases. Sequencing was done on a sample of peripheral blood. The DNA for the CDR3 is TGTGCCAGCAGCCTCCTTAGCGGGAGTGTGTTCTTC. Translating it yields CASSLLSGSVFF. Variable domain in full (rest from reference TRBV9 and TRBJ2-1): DSGVTQTPKHLITATGQRVTLRCSPRSGDLSVYWYQQSLDQGLQFLIQYYNGEERAKGNILERFSAQQFPDLHSELNLSSLELGDSALYFCASSLLSGSVFFGPGTRLTVL.